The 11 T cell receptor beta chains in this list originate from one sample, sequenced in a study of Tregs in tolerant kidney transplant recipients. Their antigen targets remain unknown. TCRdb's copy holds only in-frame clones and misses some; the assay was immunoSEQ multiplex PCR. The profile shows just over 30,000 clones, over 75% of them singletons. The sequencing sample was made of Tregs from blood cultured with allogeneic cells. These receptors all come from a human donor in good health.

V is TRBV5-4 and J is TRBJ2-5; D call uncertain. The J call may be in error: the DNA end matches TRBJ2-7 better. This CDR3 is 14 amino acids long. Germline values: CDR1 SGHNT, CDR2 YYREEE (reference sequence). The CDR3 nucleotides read TGTGCCAGCAGCTCTCCCGCCAGTCCCTACGAGCAGTACTTC. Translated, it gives CASSSPASPYEQYF.

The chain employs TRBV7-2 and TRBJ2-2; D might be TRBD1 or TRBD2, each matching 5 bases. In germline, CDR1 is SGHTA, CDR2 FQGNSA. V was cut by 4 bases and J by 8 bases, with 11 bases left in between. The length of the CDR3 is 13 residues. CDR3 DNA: TGTGCCAGCAGCTCAACTAGGGGTGGGGAGCTGTTTTTT. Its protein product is CASSSTRGGELFF.

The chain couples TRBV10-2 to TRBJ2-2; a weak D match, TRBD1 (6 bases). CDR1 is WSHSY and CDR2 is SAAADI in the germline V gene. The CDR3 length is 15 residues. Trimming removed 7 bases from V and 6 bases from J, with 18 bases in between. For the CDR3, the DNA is TGCGCCAGCACCATGGGGCAGGGGTCCGCCGGGGAGCTGTTTTTT. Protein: CASTMGQGSAGELFF.

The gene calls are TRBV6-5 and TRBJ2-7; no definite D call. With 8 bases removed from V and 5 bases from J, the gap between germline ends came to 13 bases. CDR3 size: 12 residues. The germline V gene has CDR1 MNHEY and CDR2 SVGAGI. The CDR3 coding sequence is TGTGCCAGCGCCCGCCGGTTTGACGAGCAGTACTTC. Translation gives CASARRFDEQYF.

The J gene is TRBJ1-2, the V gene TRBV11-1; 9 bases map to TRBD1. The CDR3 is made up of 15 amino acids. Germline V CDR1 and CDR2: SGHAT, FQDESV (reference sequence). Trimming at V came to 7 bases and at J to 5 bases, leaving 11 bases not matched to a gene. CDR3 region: CASTPNPGQGYGYTF. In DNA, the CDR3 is TGTGCCAGCACCCCGAACCCGGGACAGGGTTATGGCTACACCTTC.

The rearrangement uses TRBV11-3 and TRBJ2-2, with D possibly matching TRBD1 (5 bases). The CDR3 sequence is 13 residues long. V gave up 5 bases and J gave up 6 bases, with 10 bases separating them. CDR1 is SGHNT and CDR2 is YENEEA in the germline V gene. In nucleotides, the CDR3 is TGTGCCAGCAGCCCAGGGCCGGCCGGGGAGCTGTTTTTT. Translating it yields CASSPGPAGELFF. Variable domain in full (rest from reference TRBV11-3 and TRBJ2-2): EAGVVQSPRYKIIEKKQPVAFWCNPISGHNTLYWYLQNLGQGPELLIRYENEEAVDDSQLPKDRFSAERLKGVDSTLKIQPAELGDSAVYLCASSPGPAGELFFGEGSRLTVL.

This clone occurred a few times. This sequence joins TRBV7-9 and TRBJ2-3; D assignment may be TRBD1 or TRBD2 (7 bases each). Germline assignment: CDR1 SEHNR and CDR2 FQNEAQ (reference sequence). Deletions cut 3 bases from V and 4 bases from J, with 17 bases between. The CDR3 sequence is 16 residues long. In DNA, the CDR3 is TGTGCCAGCAGCTTGGGAGGGGGCAGGGGATCAGATACGCAGTATTTT. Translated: CASSLGGGRGSDTQYF.

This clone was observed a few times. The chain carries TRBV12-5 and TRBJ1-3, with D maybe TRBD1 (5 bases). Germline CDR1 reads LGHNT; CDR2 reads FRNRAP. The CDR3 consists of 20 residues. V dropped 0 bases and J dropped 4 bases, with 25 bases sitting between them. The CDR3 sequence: CASGLVSLSGALRGGNTIYF. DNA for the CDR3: TGTGCTAGTGGTTTGGTCTCTTTGTCAGGCGCCCTTCGGGGGGGAAACACCATATATTTT.

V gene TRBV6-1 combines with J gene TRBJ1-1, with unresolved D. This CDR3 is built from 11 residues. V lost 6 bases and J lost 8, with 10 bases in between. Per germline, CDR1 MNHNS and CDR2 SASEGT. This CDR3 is CASRGVREAFF. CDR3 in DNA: TGTGCCAGCAGGGGCGTTCGGGAAGCTTTCTTT.

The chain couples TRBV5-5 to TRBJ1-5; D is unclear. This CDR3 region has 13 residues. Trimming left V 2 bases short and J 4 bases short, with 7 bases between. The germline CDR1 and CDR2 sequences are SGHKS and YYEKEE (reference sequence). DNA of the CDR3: TGTGCCAGCAGCTTAGGGCTTAATCAGCCCCAGCATTTT. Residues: CASSLGLNQPQHF.

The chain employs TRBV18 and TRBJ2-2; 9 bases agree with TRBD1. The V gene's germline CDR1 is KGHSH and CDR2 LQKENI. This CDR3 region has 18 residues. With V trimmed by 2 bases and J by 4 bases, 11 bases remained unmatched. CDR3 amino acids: CASSPGLGQGVGTGELFF. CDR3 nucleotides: TGTGCCAGCTCACCAGGGCTGGGACAGGGAGTAGGCACCGGGGAGCTGTTTTTT.